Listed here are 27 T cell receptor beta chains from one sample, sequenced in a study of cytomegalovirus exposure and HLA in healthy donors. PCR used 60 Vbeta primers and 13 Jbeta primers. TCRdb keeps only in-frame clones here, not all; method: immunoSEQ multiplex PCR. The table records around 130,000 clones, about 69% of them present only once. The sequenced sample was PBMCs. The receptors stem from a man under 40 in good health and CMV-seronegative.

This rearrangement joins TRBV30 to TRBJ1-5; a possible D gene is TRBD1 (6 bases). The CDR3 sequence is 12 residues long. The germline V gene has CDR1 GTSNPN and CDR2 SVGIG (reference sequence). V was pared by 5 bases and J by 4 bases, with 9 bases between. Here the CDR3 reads CAWDTGNQPQHF. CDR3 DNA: TGTGCCTGGGACACAGGGAATCAGCCCCAGCATTTT. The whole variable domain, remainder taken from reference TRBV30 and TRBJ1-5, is SQTIHQWPATLVQPVGSPLSLECTVEGTSNPNLYWYRQAAGRGLQLLFYSVGIGQISSEVPQNLSASRPQDRQFILSSKKLLLSDSGFYLCAWDTGNQPQHFGDGTRLSIL.

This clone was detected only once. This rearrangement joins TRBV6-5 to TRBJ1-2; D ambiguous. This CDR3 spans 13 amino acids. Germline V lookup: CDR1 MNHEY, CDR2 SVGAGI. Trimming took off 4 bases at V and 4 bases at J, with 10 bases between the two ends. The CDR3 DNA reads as TGTGCCAGCAGTTCGTTAGAAATCTATGGCTACACCTTC. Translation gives CASSSLEIYGYTF.

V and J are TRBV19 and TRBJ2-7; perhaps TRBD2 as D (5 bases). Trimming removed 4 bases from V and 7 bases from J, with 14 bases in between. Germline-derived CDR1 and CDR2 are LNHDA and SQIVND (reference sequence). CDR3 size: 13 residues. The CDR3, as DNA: TGTGCCAGTAGTAAGTCCGGTTCGGGGGAGCAGTACTTC. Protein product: CASSKSGSGEQYF.

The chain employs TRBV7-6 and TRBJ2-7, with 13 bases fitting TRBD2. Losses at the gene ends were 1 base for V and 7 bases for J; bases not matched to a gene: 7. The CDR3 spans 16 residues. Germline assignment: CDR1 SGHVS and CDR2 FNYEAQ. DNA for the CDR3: TGTGCCAGCAGCTTAGGAGGACTAGCGGGAGTGGGAGAGCAGTACTTC. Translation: CASSLGGLAGVGEQYF.

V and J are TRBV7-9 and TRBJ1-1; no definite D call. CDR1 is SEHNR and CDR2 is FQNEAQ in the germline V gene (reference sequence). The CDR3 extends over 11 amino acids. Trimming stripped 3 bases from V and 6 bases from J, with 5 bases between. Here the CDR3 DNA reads TGTGCCAGCAGCTTTGCAGCTGAAGCTTTCTTT. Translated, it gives CASSFAAEAFF.

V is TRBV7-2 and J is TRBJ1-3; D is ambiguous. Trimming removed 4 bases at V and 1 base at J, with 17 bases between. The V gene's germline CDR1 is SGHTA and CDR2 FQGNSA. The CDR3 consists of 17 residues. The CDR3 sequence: CASSSPTRGLSGNTIYF. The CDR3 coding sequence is TGTGCCAGCAGCTCACCAACCCGGGGTCTATCTGGAAACACCATATATTTT.

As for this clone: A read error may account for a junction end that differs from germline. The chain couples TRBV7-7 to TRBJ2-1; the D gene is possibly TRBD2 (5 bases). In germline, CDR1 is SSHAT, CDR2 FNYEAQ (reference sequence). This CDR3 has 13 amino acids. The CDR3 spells CASSQNEGDEQFF. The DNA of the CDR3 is TGTGCTAGCAGTCAGAACGAGGGCGATGAGCAGTTCTTC.

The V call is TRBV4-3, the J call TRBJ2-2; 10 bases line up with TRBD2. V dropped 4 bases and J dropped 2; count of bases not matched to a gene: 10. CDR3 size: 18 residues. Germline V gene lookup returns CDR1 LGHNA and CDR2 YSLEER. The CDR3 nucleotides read TGCGCCAGCAGCCCGGACTACCCTAGCGGGGGAAACACCGGGGAGCTGTTTTTT. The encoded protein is CASSPDYPSGGNTGELFF.

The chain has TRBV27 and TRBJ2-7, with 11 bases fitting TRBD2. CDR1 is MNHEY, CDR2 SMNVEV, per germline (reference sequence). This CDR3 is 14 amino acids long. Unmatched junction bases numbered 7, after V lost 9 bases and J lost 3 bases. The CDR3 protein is CASLRLAGSYEQYF. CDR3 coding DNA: TGTGCCAGTCTTAGACTAGCGGGGAGCTACGAGCAGTACTTC.

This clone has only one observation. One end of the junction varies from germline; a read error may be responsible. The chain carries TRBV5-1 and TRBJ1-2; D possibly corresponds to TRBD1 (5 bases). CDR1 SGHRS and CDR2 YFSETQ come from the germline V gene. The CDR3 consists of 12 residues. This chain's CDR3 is CASSSERGGYPF. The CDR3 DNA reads TGCGCCAGCAGCTCGGAAAGGGGTGGCTACCCCTTC.

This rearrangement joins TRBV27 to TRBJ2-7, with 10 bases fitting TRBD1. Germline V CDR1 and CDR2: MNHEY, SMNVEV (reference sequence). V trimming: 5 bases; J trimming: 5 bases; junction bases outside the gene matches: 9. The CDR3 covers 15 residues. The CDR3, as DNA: TGTGCCAGCAGTAAACGACAGGGGGCAGAGAACGAGCAGTACTTC. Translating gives CASSKRQGAENEQYF.

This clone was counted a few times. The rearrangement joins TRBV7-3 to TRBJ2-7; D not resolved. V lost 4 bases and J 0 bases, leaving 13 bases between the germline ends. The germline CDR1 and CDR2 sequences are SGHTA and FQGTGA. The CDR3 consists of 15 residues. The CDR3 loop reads CASSSSSLSSYEQYF. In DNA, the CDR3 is TGTGCCAGCAGCTCCAGTAGCTTATCCTCCTACGAGCAGTACTTC.

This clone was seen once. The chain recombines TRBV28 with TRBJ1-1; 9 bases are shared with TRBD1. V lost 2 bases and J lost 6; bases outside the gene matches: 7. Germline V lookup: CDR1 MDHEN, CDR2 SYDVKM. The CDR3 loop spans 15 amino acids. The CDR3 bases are TGTGCCAGCAGTTTAGGGGGGACAGGGAAGCCTGAAGCTTTCTTT. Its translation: CASSLGGTGKPEAFF. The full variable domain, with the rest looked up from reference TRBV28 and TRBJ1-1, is DVKVTQSSRYLVKRTGEKVFLECVQDMDHENMFWYRQDPGLGLRLIYFSYDVKMKEKGDIPEGYSVSREKKERFSLILESASTNQTSMYLCASSLGGTGKPEAFFGQGTRLTVV.

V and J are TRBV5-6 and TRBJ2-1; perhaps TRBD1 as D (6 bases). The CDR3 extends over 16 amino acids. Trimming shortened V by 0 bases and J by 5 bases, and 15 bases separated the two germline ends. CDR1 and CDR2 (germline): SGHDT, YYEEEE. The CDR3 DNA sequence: TGTGCCAGCAGCTTGGGCAGGGGCATGTTCGACAATGAGCAGTTCTTC. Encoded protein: CASSLGRGMFDNEQFF. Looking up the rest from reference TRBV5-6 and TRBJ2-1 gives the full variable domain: DAGVTQSPTHLIKTRGQQVTLRCSPKSGHDTVSWYQQALGQGPQFIFQYYEEEERQRGNFPDRFSGHQFPNYSSELNVNALLLGDSALYLCASSLGRGMFDNEQFFGPGTRLTVL.

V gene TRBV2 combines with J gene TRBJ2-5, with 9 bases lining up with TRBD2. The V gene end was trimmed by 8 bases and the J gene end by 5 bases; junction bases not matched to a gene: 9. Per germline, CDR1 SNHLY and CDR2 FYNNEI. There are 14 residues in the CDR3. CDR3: CASGGGGARETQYF. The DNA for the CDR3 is TGTGCCAGCGGGGGCGGGGGGGCCCGGGAGACCCAGTACTTC.

This CDR3 is CASSEQGKNTEAFF. DNA for the CDR3: TGTGCCAGCTCAGAACAGGGGAAGAACACTGAAGCTTTCTTT. This chain uses TRBV18 with TRBJ1-1; 7 positions agree with TRBD1. The CDR3 length is 14 residues. V lost 5 bases to trimming and J lost 1 base; unmatched junction nucleotides: 4. In germline, CDR1 is KGHSH, CDR2 LQKENI.

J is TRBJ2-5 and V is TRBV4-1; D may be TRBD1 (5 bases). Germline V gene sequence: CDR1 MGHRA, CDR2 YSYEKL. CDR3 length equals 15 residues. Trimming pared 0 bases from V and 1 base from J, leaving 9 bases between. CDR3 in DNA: TGCGCCAGCAGCCAAGAGGGGCAGCTCCAAGAGACCCAGTACTTC. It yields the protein CASSQEGQLQETQYF.

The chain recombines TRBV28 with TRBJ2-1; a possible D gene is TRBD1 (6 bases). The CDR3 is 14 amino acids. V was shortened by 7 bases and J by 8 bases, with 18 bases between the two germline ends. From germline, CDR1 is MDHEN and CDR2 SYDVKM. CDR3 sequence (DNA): TGTGCCAGCACCTCGGGACACCGAGATTATGAGCAGTTCTTC. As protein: CASTSGHRDYEQFF.

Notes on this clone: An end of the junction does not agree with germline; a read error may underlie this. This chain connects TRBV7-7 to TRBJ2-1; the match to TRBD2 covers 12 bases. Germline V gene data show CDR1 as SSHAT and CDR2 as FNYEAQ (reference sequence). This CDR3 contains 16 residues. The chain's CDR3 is CASSLAGGAGINEQFF. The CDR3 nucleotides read TGTGCTAGCAGCCTAGCGGGGGGGGCCGGAATAAATGAGCAGTTCTTC. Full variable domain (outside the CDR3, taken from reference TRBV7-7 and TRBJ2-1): GAGVSQSPRYKVTKRGQDVTLRCDPISSHATLYWYQQALGQGPEFLTYFNYEAQPDKSGLPSDRFSAERPEGSISTLTIQRTEQRDSAMYRCASSLAGGAGINEQFFGPGTRLTVL.

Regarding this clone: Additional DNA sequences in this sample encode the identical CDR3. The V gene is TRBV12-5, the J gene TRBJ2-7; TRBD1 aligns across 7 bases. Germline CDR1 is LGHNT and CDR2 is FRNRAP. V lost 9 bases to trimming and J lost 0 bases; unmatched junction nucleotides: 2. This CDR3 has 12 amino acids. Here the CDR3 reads CASGQDSYEQYF. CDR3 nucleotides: TGTGCTAGCGGACAGGACTCCTACGAGCAGTACTTC. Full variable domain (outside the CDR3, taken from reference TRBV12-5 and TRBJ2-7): DARVTQTPRHKVTEMGQEVTMRCQPILGHNTVFWYRQTMMQGLELLAYFRNRAPLDDSGMPKDRFSAEMPDATLATLKIQPSEPRDSAVYFCASGQDSYEQYFGPGTRLTVT.

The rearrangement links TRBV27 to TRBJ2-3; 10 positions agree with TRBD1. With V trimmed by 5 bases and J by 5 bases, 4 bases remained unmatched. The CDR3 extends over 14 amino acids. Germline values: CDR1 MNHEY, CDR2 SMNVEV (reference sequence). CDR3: CASSRQGALDTQYF. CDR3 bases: TGTGCCAGCAGTCGACAGGGGGCTTTAGATACGCAGTATTTT.

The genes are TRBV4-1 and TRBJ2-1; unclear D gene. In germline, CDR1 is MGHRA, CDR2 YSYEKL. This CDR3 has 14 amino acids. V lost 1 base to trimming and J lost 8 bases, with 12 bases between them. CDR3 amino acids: CASSQGPEYDEQFF. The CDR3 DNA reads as TGCGCCAGCAGCCAAGGCCCGGAGTACGATGAGCAGTTCTTC.

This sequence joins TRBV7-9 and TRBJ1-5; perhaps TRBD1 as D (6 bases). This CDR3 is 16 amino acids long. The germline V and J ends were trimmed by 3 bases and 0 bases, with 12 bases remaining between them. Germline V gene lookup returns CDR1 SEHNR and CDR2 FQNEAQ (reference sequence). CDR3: CASSFPGHYSNQPQHF. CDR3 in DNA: TGTGCCAGCAGCTTCCCGGGACACTATAGCAATCAGCCCCAGCATTTT.

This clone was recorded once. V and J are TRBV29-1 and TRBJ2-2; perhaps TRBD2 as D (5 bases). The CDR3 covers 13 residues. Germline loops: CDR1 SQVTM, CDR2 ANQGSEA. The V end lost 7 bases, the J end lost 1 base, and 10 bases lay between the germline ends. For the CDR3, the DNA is TGCAGCGCGGACTGGGGGAACACCGGGGAGCTGTTTTTT. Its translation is CSADWGNTGELFF.

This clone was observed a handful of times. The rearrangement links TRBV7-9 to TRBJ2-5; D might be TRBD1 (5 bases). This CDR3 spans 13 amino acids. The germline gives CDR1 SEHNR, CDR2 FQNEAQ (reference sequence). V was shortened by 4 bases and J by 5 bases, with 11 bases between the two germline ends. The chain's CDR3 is CASSSDNGETQYF. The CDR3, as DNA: TGTGCCAGCAGCTCGGACAACGGGGAGACCCAGTACTTC.

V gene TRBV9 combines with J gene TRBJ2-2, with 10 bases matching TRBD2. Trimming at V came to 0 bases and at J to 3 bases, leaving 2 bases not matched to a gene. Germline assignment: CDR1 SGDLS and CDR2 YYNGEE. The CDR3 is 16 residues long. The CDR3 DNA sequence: TGTGCCAGCAGCGTAGATCTAGCGGGGGACACCGGGGAGCTGTTTTTT. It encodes CASSVDLAGDTGELFF. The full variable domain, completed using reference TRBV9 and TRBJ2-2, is DSGVTQTPKHLITATGQRVTLRCSPRSGDLSVYWYQQSLDQGLQFLIQYYNGEERAKGNILERFSAQQFPDLHSELNLSSLELGDSALYFCASSVDLAGDTGELFFGEGSRLTVL.

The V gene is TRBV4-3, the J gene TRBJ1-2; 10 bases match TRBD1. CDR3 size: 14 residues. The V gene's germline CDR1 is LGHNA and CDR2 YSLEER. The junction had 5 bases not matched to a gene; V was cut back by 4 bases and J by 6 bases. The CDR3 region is CASSPTDRGDGYTF. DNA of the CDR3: TGCGCCAGCAGCCCAACGGACAGGGGGGATGGCTACACCTTC.